A single sample gave rise to the 4 T cell receptor beta chains below, sequenced in a study of control samples from healthy donors and cancer patients (dated by TCRdb to about 2020). Library preparation employed the immunoSEQ multiplex PCR assay. TCRdb re-hosts the immuneACCESS table, in-frame sequences only. Its copies lack some clones; in the studies checked, an unresolved V gene accounts for under half of them, and the cause for the rest is not known. The table for this sample lists 55,000 to 85,000 clones; roughly 89% of them were counted only once. The ten largest clones capture around 19% of the sample. The source material was PBMCs. The source is a man in his 60s with lung cancer.

The rearrangement joins TRBV11-3 to TRBJ2-5, with a tentative D call TRBD1 (6 bases). The germline CDR1 and CDR2 sequences are SGHNT and YENEEA. V was pared by 5 bases and J by 5 bases, with 27 bases between. CDR3 length: 18 amino acids. CDR3 coding DNA: TGTGCCAGCAGCGACCGAGTCCCGGGACATAGTCTGTGGGAGACCCAGTACTTC. The encoded protein is CASSDRVPGHSLWETQYF.

The chain combines TRBV6-5 with TRBJ2-2; TRBD1 aligns across 7 bases. CDR3 size: 14 residues. V trimming: 6 bases; J trimming: 5 bases; junction bases outside the gene matches: 6. Germline lookup yields CDR1 MNHEY and CDR2 SVGAGI. The CDR3 sequence: CASRHRGRTGELFF. CDR3 in DNA: TGTGCCAGCAGACACAGGGGAAGAACCGGGGAGCTGTTTTTT.

The V and J genes are TRBV15 and TRBJ1-4; D gene unclear. V shed 1 base and J shed 7 bases, with 16 bases lying between them. The CDR3 spans 16 residues. Germline V gene lookup returns CDR1 LNHNV and CDR2 YYDKDF (reference sequence). As DNA, the CDR3 is TGTGCCACCAGCAGAGGGAACGAGCGGGCGGGTGAAAAACTGTTTTTT. Translation: CATSRGNERAGEKLFF. Looking up the rest from reference TRBV15 and TRBJ1-4 gives the full variable domain: DAMVIQNPRYQVTQFGKPVTLSCSQTLNHNVMYWYQQKSSQAPKLLFHYYDKDFNNEADTPDNFQSRRPNTSFCFLDIRSPGLGDTAMYLCATSRGNERAGEKLFFGSGTQLSVL.

This chain joins TRBV27 and TRBJ2-6; D assignment may be TRBD1 or TRBD2 (5 bases each). Germline V lookup: CDR1 MNHEY, CDR2 SMNVEV (reference sequence). The CDR3 has 16 residues. V gave up 5 bases and J gave up 4 bases, with 15 bases separating them. The CDR3 nucleotides are TGTGCCAGCAGTCCACATCGGGGCGGAGGGGCCAACGTCCTGACTTTC. This codes for CASSPHRGGGANVLTF.